A single sample gave rise to the 31 T cell receptor beta chains below, sequenced in a study of control samples from healthy donors and cancer patients (dated by TCRdb to the early 2020s). The library was obtained by the immunoSEQ multiplex PCR assay. In TCRdb, the immuneACCESS table is reduced to in-frame sequences with V and J assigned. These tables do not hold every clone; where another copy was compared, an unresolved V gene accounts for under half, and the others remain unexplained. In this sample the table shows 65,000 to 95,000 clones, about 91% of which occur a single time. The ten biggest clones cover more than 7% of the sample. The sample comprised blood. The receptors derive from a man aged 50 or older in good health.

This chain joins TRBV4-3 and TRBJ2-7; maybe TRBD1 (7 bases). Germline values: CDR1 LGHNA, CDR2 YSLEER. The CDR3 has 15 amino acids. Between the trimmed V and J ends, which lost 1 base and 3 bases, there was a span of 13 bases. The CDR3 is CASSQGPGGFYEQYF. As DNA, the CDR3 is TGCGCCAGCAGCCAAGGCCCAGGGGGGTTCTACGAGCAGTACTTC.

The chain recombines TRBV9 with TRBJ1-4, with a possible D match to TRBD1 (6 bases). The V end was cut by 3 bases, the J end by 7 bases, with 19 bases between. Germline V gene lookup returns CDR1 SGDLS and CDR2 YYNGEE. This CDR3 spans 16 amino acids. CDR3 residues: CASSAPTTGGAEKLFF. CDR3 nucleotides: TGTGCCAGCAGCGCCCCGACAACGGGGGGGGCTGAAAAACTGTTTTTT.

This chain connects TRBV3-1 (or the pseudogene TRBV3-2) to TRBJ2-7; D may correspond to TRBD1 or TRBD2 (5 bases each). Germline V gene data show CDR1 as LGHDT and CDR2 as YNNKEL (reference sequence). This CDR3 has 13 amino acids. Trimming removed 4 bases at V and 2 bases at J, with 9 bases between. The CDR3 DNA sequence: TGTGCCAGCAGCCGGGACCAGGCCTACGAGCAGTACTTC. This sequence encodes CASSRDQAYEQYF.

The chain carries TRBV11-2 and TRBJ2-5; D assignment may be TRBD1 or TRBD2 (5 bases each). V lost 4 bases and J lost 5, with 23 bases in between. The CDR3 has 17 residues. Germline CDR1 reads SGHAT; CDR2 reads FQNNGV. The DNA for the CDR3 is TGTGCCAGCAGCTCCACAACCGGGACGCGGCTAAGGGAGACCCAGTACTTC. Amino acid sequence: CASSSTTGTRLRETQYF.

The chain joins TRBV23-1 to TRBJ2-1; 12 bases are a match to TRBD1. TRBV23-1 counts as an open reading frame of uncertain function. V lost 9 bases, J lost 8 bases, and 23 bases stayed unmatched. This CDR3 region has 19 residues. The CDR3 coding sequence is TGCGCCAGTCGCGGGCGGGACAGGGGGCGCGTCCCCCACACGGATGAGCAGTTCTTC. Its protein product is CASRGRDRGRVPHTDEQFF.

The gene calls are TRBV7-2 and TRBJ1-2; 8 bases line up with TRBD1. Germline V CDR1 and CDR2: SGHTA, FQGNSA. The trim removed 1 base at V and 6 bases at J, leaving 4 bases unmatched. CDR3 length: 14 amino acids. CDR3 protein: CASSLVARGHGYTF. CDR3 nucleotides: TGTGCCAGCAGCTTAGTTGCCAGGGGGCATGGCTACACCTTC.

The genes are TRBV25-1 and TRBJ2-3; D may be TRBD2 (6 bases). Between the trimmed V and J ends, which lost 8 bases and 5 bases, there was a span of 11 bases. This CDR3 region has 12 residues. The germline CDR1 and CDR2 sequences are MGHDK and SYGVNS. The chain's CDR3 is CASRVGGDTQYF. In DNA form, the CDR3 reads TGTGCCAGCCGTGTGGGGGGAGATACGCAGTATTTT.

This chain connects TRBV2 to TRBJ1-2; a possible D gene is TRBD1 (5 bases). This CDR3 contains 15 residues. Trimming removed 7 bases at V and 5 bases at J, with 20 bases between. Per the germline V gene, CDR1 is SNHLY and CDR2 is FYNNEI. The DNA for the CDR3 is TGTGCCAGCATGCAGGATTGGGGGAAAGGGTATGGCTACACCTTC. Translation gives CASMQDWGKGYGYTF.

J is TRBJ2-3 and V is TRBV27, with TRBD2 identical over 10 bases. Trimming removed 4 bases from V and 1 base from J; junction bases left unmatched: 14. This CDR3 contains 19 residues. Germline V gene data show CDR1 as MNHEY and CDR2 as SMNVEV (reference sequence). The CDR3 DNA reads TGTGCCAGCAGTTCATCGGGAGCGGGGGGGCAGTTTGGCACAGATACGCAGTATTTT. Protein product: CASSSSGAGGQFGTDTQYF.

The chain recombines TRBV25-1 with TRBJ1-4, with D tentatively TRBD1 (5 bases). Germline assignment: CDR1 MGHDK and CDR2 SYGVNS. The CDR3 runs 15 residues. Trimming cost V 6 bases and J 2 bases, with 13 bases left between them. The CDR3 reads CASSPQGATNEKLFF. DNA of the CDR3: TGTGCCAGCAGCCCCCAGGGAGCTACTAATGAAAAACTGTTTTTT.

The chain joins TRBV7-2 to TRBJ2-3; a weak D match, TRBD2 (5 bases). Trimming took off 2 bases at V and 0 bases at J, with 6 bases between the two ends. Germline V CDR1 and CDR2: SGHTA, FQGNSA. CDR3 length: 14 amino acids. The CDR3 bases are TGTGCCAGCAGCTTAAGGACTAGCACAGATACGCAGTATTTT. It codes for CASSLRTSTDTQYF.

The chain has TRBV18 and TRBJ1-1; TRBD1 is a possible D gene (6 bases). Germline values: CDR1 KGHSH, CDR2 LQKENI. The CDR3 has 16 residues. Trimming cost V 6 bases and J 5 bases, with 22 bases left between them. For the CDR3, the DNA is TGTGCCAGCTCGAGGGGGACTATCGGGGTAGGTACTGAAGCTTTCTTT. It specifies CASSRGTIGVGTEAFF. Full variable domain (outside the CDR3, taken from reference TRBV18 and TRBJ1-1): NAGVMQNPRHLVRRRGQEARLRCSPMKGHSHVYWYRQLPEEGLKFMVYLQKENIIDESGMPKERFSAEFPKEGPSILRIQQVVRGDSAAYFCASSRGTIGVGTEAFFGQGTRLTVV.

The V and J genes are TRBV3-1 (or the pseudogene TRBV3-2) and TRBJ1-4, with a possible D match to TRBD1 (5 bases). The CDR3 is 12 residues long. CDR1 is LGHDT, CDR2 YNNKEL, per germline (reference sequence). V was pared by 6 bases and J by 8 bases, with 10 bases between. This CDR3 reads CASSPGPEKLFF. CDR3 bases: TGTGCCAGCAGTCCGGGGCCGGAAAAACTGTTTTTT.

The gene calls are TRBV5-4 and TRBJ1-1, with a weak D call TRBD1 (6 bases). The CDR3 extends over 13 amino acids. The germline V gene has CDR1 SGHNT and CDR2 YYREEE (reference sequence). Trimming left V 3 bases short and J 1 base short, with 7 bases between. The CDR3 loop is CASSSTGNTEAFF. The CDR3 DNA is TGTGCCAGCAGCTCGACAGGGAACACTGAAGCTTTCTTT.

In DNA, the CDR3 is TGTGCCAGCAGTTTTTCTAGCGGGGGCACAGATACGCAGTATTTT. It encodes CASSFSSGGTDTQYF. The chain couples TRBV27 to TRBJ2-3; 9 nucleotides agree with TRBD2. This CDR3 contains 15 residues. Germline-derived CDR1 and CDR2 are MNHEY and SMNVEV (reference sequence). V shed 3 bases, J shed 1 base, and the junction held 2 bases outside the gene matches.

The chain recombines TRBV30 with TRBJ2-1, with D tentatively TRBD2 (6 bases). Germline values: CDR1 GTSNPN, CDR2 SVGIG (reference sequence). The CDR3 runs 16 residues. Trimming took 2 bases from V and 5 from J, leaving 19 bases between them. The DNA for the CDR3 is TGTGCCTGGAGTCCGCGTCCTCGGGGGAAAGACAATGAGCAGTTCTTC. This encodes CAWSPRPRGKDNEQFF.

This clone occurred once. The chain couples TRBV7-8 to TRBJ1-2; D may be TRBD1 (6 bases). Germline lookup yields CDR1 SGHVS and CDR2 FQNEAQ. The CDR3 extends over 14 amino acids. Trimming took 5 bases from V and 5 from J, leaving 15 bases between them. CDR3 nucleotides: TGTGCCAGCAGCGCGCGGACAGAGCCGTATGGCTACACCTTC. Protein: CASSARTEPYGYTF.

This chain uses TRBV15 with TRBJ1-5, with D unclear. Trimming removed 5 bases from V and 6 bases from J, with 5 bases in between. The germline CDR1 and CDR2 sequences are LNHNV and YYDKDF (reference sequence). The CDR3 length is 11 residues. The CDR3 loop is CATSEGQPQHF. The CDR3 bases are TGTGCCACCAGCGAGGGTCAGCCCCAGCATTTT.

This chain uses TRBV6-2 or TRBV6-3 with TRBJ2-3; D not certain. The V gene's germline CDR1 is MNHEY and CDR2 SVGEGT. The CDR3 extends over 15 amino acids. The ends were cut back, 1 base at V and 1 base at J, with 9 bases in the middle. This CDR3 reads CASSYFRQGTDTQYF. The CDR3 nucleotides are TGTGCCAGCAGTTACTTCCGGCAGGGCACAGATACGCAGTATTTT.

The V and J genes are TRBV3-1 (or the pseudogene TRBV3-2) and TRBJ1-1; a possible D gene is TRBD1 (5 bases). V lost 0 bases and J 9 bases, leaving 17 bases between the germline ends. The CDR3 length is 15 residues. Germline V gene lookup returns CDR1 LGHDT and CDR2 YNNKEL (reference sequence). The CDR3 loop is CASSQDSGTAGQAFF. Here the CDR3 DNA reads TGTGCCAGCAGCCAAGATTCGGGGACGGCCGGACAAGCTTTCTTT.

This chain joins TRBV28 and TRBJ1-1; 8 bases map to TRBD1. V lost 6 bases, J lost 4 bases, and 7 bases stayed unmatched. Germline lookup yields CDR1 MDHEN and CDR2 SYDVKM. The CDR3 length is 14 residues. The CDR3 is CASRAQGAGTEAFF. CDR3 nucleotide sequence: TGTGCCAGCAGGGCGCAGGGGGCGGGCACTGAAGCTTTCTTT.

This clone is a singleton in its sample. The J gene is TRBJ2-3, the V gene TRBV5-6; 10 positions match TRBD1. This CDR3 is built from 15 residues. CDR1 is SGHDT, CDR2 YYEEEE, per germline. V trimming: 4 bases; J trimming: 6 bases; junction bases outside the gene matches: 8. The CDR3 region is CASSGTGTGADTQYF. CDR3 sequence (DNA): TGTGCCAGCAGCGGGACCGGGACAGGGGCCGATACGCAGTATTTT.

This clone came up once. The chain combines TRBV5-1 with TRBJ1-4; TRBD1 agrees at 9 bases. Germline values: CDR1 SGHRS, CDR2 YFSETQ. This CDR3 spans 15 amino acids. V lost 0 bases, J lost 6 bases, and 3 bases stayed unmatched. CDR3 region: CASSLGDRVHEKLFF. The DNA for the CDR3 is TGCGCCAGCAGCTTGGGGGACAGGGTACATGAAAAACTGTTTTTT. The full variable domain, completed using reference TRBV5-1 and TRBJ1-4, is KAGVTQTPRYLIKTRGQQVTLSCSPISGHRSVSWYQQTPGQGLQFLFEYFSETQRNKGNFPGRFSGRQFSNSRSEMNVSTLELGDSALYLCASSLGDRVHEKLFFGSGTQLSVL.

This clone came up a few times. The V call is TRBV5-1, the J call TRBJ2-7; the D is unclear. The CDR3 sequence is 13 residues long. Trimming took off 4 bases at V and 4 bases at J, with 12 bases between the two ends. Looked up from germline, CDR1 is SGHRS and CDR2 is YFSETQ. The CDR3 DNA reads as TGCGCCAGCAGCGCTTTCGACACGTACGAGCAGTACTTC. Its translation: CASSAFDTYEQYF. Based on the CDR3 plus reference TRBV5-1 and TRBJ2-7, the full variable domain is KAGVTQTPRYLIKTRGQQVTLSCSPISGHRSVSWYQQTPGQGLQFLFEYFSETQRNKGNFPGRFSGRQFSNSRSEMNVSTLELGDSALYLCASSAFDTYEQYFGPGTRLTVT.

This clone came up once. J is TRBJ2-3 and V is TRBV19; the D is unclear. Trimming took 3 bases from V and 0 from J, leaving 10 bases between them. The germline V gene encodes CDR1 LNHDA and CDR2 SQIVND (reference sequence). This CDR3 has 15 residues. CDR3 DNA: TGTGCCAGTAGTATGACCTTTACTAGCACAGATACGCAGTATTTT. Protein sequence: CASSMTFTSTDTQYF.

The chain links TRBV6-5 to TRBJ1-6; D uncertain. The germline gives CDR1 MNHEY, CDR2 SVGAGI. This CDR3 has 13 residues. Trimming pared 8 bases from V and 5 bases from J, leaving 10 bases between. The CDR3 spells CASSRANNSPLHF. The DNA of the CDR3 is TGTGCCAGCTCCCGGGCCAATAATTCACCCCTCCACTTT.

This chain connects TRBV5-6 to TRBJ1-2, with no clear D. CDR1 SGHDT and CDR2 YYEEEE come from the germline V gene. Trimming cost V 4 bases and J 8 bases, with 18 bases left between them. The CDR3 covers 14 residues. CDR3 sequence reads: CASSPRRELGGYTF. The CDR3 DNA follows: TGTGCCAGCAGCCCCCGCCGGGAACTCGGAGGCTACACCTTC.

V and J are TRBV24-1 and TRBJ2-7, with TRBD1 as a possible D gene (5 bases). The CDR3 is 13 residues long. V lost 3 bases to trimming and J lost 9 bases, with 14 bases between them. Germline CDR1 is KGHDR and CDR2 is SFDVKD. The CDR3 sequence: CATSDLTDSPQYF. The CDR3 DNA follows: TGTGCCACCAGTGATCTTACCGACAGCCCGCAGTACTTC.

V and J are TRBV6-5 and TRBJ1-1, with no clear D. Trimming took off 6 bases at V and 8 bases at J, with 13 bases between the two ends. CDR3 length equals 12 residues. CDR1 and CDR2 (germline): MNHEY, SVGAGI. CDR3 loop: CASSEYNREAFF. The CDR3 nucleotides are TGTGCCAGCAGCGAGTATAATAGAGAAGCTTTCTTT.

V usage is TRBV29-1 and J usage is TRBJ2-1; 8 positions agree with TRBD1. The CDR3 consists of 12 residues. The germline V gene encodes CDR1 SQVTM and CDR2 ANQGSEA. V shed 7 bases, J shed 7 bases, and the junction held 6 bases outside the gene matches. The CDR3 bases are TGCAGCGGTTGGACAGGGAGGAATGAGCAGTTCTTC. Residues: CSGWTGRNEQFF.

CDR3 coding DNA: TGTGCCAGCGGAAAGGGGCAGTCCCAATTCGGAAGCTACACCTTC. This codes for CASGKGQSQFGSYTF. The chain combines TRBV2 with TRBJ1-2; D is possibly TRBD1 (5 bases). CDR3 length equals 15 residues. The V and J ends lost 8 bases and 9 bases respectively, with 25 bases between them. Germline V gene data show CDR1 as SNHLY and CDR2 as FYNNEI.